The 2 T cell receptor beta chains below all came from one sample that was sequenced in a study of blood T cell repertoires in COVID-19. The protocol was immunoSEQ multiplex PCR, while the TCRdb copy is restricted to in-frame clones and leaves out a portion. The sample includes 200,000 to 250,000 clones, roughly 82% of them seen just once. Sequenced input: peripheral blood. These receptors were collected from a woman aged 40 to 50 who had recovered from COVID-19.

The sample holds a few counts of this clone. Here the CDR3 reads CASSPRTGGIPLNTEAFF. The CDR3 bases are TGTGCCAGTAGTCCGCGGACAGGGGGTATCCCCTTGAACACTGAAGCTTTCTTT. J is TRBJ1-1 and V is TRBV19, with 10 positions matching TRBD1. Germline assignment: CDR1 LNHDA and CDR2 SQIVND (reference sequence). The CDR3 spans 18 residues. Trimming removed 5 bases from V and 0 bases from J; junction bases left unmatched: 12.

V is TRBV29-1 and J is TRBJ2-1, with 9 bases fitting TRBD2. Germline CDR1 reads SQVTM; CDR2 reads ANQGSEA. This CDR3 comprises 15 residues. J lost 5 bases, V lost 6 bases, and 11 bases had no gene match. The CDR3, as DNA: TGCAGCGTGCCTAAGGGCCTAGCGGGGAACAATGAGCAGTTCTTC. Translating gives CSVPKGLAGNNEQFF.